The clone carrying this T cell receptor (beta chain) showed up just a few times. CDR3 length: 15 residues. Per the germline V gene, CDR1 is MNHEY and CDR2 is SMNVEV (reference sequence). V was shortened by 2 bases and J by 14 bases, with 19 bases between the two germline ends. These data originate in a study of metastatic and nonmetastatic thyroid tumors. Until they underwent thyroid surgery, no patient had received any treatment. TCRdb re-clonotyped the PCR reads through MiXCR. The profile shows approximately 13,000 clones, less than 30% of them singletons. The specimen was blood. The clonotype comes from a female donor with papillary thyroid cancer or a benign thyroid nodule (not recorded which). Some clones in this sample may be carry-over from other donors' samples. The chain combines TRBV27 with TRBJ1-6, with D maybe TRBD1 (5 bases). CDR3 nucleotides: TGTGCCAGCAGTTTAAGGCAGGGAGGACCTCACACCCTCCACTTT. The encoded protein is CASSLRQGGPHTLHF.